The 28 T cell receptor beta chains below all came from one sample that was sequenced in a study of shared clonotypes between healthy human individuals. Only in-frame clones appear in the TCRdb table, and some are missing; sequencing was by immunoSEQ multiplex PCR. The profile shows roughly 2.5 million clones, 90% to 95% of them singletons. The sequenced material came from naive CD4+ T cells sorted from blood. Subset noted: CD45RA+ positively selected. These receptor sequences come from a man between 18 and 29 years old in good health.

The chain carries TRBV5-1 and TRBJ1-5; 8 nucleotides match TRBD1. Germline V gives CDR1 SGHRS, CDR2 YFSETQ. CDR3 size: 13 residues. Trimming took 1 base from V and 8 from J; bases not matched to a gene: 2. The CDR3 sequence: CASSLTGGEPQHF. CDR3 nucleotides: TGCGCCAGCAGCTTGACAGGGGGGGAGCCCCAGCATTTT.

The CDR3 DNA is TGTGCCAGCAGTTTAAGGGGGGCGACCCGCAGGAATGAGCAGTTCTTC. Translated: CASSLRGATRRNEQFF. The chain has TRBV5-8 and TRBJ2-1, with D perhaps assigned TRBD1 or TRBD2 (6 bases each). The CDR3 is 16 amino acids. In germline, CDR1 is SGHTS, CDR2 YDEGEE. V was shortened by 5 bases and J by 7 bases, with 22 bases between the two germline ends.

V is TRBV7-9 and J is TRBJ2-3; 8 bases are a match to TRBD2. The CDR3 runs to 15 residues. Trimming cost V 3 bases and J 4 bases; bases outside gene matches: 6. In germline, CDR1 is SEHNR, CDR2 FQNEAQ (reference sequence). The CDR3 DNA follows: TGTGCCAGCAGCTTTTCGGGAGCGGGGGCAGATACGCAGTATTTT. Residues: CASSFSGAGADTQYF.

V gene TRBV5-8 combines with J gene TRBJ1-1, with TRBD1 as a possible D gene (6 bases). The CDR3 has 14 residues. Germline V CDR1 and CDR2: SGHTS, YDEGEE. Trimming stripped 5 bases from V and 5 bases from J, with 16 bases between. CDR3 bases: TGTGCCAGCAGGAGTTGGGGGCTACGGACTGAAGCTTTCTTT. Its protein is CASRSWGLRTEAFF.

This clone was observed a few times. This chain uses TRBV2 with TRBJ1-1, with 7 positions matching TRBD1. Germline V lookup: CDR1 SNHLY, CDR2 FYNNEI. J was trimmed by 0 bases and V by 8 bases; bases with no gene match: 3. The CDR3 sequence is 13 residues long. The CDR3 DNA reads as TGTGCCAGCGAAGACAGGGTGAACACTGAAGCTTTCTTT. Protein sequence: CASEDRVNTEAFF.

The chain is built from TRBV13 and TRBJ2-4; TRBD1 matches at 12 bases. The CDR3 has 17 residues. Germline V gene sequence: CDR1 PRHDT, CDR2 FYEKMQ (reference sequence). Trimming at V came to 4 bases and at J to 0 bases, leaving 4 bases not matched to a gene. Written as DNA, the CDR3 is TGTGCCAGCAGCTCGGGACAGGGGGCGATAGCCAAAAACATTCAGTACTTC. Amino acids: CASSSGQGAIAKNIQYF.

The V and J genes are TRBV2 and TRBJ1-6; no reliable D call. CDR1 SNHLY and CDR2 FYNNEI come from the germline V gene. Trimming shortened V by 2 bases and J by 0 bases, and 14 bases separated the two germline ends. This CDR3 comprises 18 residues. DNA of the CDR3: TGTGCCAGCAGTGAATTCCCGAGCCAGAGCTCCTATAATTCACCCCTCCACTTT. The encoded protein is CASSEFPSQSSYNSPLHF.

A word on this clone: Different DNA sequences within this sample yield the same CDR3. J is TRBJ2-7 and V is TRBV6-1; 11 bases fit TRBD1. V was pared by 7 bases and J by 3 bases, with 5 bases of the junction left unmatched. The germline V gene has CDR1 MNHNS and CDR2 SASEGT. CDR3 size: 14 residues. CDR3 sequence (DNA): TGTGCCAGCAAAAGGACAGGGGGCCTCTACGAGCAGTACTTC. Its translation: CASKRTGGLYEQYF.

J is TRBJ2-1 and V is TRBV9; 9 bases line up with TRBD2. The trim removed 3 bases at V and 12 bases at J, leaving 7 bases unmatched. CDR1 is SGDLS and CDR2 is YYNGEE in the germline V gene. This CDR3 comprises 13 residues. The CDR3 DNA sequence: TGTGCCAGCAGCGCTGTAGGGACTAGCTGGCAGTTCTTC. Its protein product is CASSAVGTSWQFF. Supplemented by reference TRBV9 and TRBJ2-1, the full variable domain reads DSGVTQTPKHLITATGQRVTLRCSPRSGDLSVYWYQQSLDQGLQFLIQYYNGEERAKGNILERFSAQQFPDLHSELNLSSLELGDSALYFCASSAVGTSWQFFGPGTRLTVL.

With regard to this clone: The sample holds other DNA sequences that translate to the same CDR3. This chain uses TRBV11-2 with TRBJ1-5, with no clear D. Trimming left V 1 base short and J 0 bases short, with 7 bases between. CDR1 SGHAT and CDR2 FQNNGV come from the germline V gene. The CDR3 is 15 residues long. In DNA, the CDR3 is TGTGCCAGCAGCTTAGGGGGATCTAGCAATCAGCCCCAGCATTTT. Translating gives CASSLGGSSNQPQHF.

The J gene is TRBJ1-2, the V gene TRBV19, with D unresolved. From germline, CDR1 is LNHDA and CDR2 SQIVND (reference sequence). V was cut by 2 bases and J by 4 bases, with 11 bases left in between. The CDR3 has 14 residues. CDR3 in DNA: TGTGCCAGTAGTATACCGGGATACAGCTATGGCTACACCTTC. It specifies CASSIPGYSYGYTF.

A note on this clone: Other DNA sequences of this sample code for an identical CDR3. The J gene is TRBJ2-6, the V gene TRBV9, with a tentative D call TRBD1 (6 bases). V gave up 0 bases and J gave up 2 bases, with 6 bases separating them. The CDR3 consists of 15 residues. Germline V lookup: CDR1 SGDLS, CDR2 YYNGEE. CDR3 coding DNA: TGTGCCAGCAGCGTAGACAGGGCTGGGGCCAACGTCCTGACTTTC. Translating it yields CASSVDRAGANVLTF.

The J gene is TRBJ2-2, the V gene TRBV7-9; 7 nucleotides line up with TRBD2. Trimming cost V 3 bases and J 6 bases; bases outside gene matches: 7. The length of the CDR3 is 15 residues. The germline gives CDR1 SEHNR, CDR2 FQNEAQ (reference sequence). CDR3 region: CASSFFREAAGELFF. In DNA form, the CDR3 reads TGTGCCAGCAGCTTCTTCCGGGAGGCCGCCGGGGAGCTGTTTTTT.

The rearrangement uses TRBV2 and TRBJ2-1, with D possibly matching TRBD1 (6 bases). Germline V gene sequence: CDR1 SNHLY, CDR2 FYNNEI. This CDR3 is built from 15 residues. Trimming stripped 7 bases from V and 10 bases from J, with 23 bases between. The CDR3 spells CASTKTHGQSPEQFF. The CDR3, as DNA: TGTGCCAGCACCAAGACCCACGGACAGAGTCCAGAGCAGTTCTTC.

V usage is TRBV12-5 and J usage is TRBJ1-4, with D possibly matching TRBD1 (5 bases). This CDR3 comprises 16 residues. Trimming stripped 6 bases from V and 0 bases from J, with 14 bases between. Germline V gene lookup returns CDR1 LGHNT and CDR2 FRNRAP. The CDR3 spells CASGRGETATNEKLFF. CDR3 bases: TGTGCTAGTGGCCGAGGGGAGACAGCAACTAATGAAAAACTGTTTTTT.

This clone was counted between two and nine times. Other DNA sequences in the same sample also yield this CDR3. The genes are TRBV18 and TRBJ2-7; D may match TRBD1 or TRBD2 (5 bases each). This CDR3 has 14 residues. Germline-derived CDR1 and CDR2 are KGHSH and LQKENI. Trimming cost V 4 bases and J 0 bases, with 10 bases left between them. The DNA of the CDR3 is TGTGCCAGCTCACAGGGACGGAGCTCCTACGAGCAGTACTTC. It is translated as CASSQGRSSYEQYF.

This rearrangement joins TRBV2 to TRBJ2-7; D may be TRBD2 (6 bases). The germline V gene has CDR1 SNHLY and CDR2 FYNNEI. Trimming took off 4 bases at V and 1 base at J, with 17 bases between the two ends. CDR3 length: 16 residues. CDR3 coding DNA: TGTGCCAGCAGTGGTGGTCTGGAGGGGTCTTCCTACGAGCAGTACTTC. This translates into CASSGGLEGSSYEQYF.

The CDR3, as DNA: TGTGCCAGCAGCTCCGTGGCAGAGACCCAGTACTTC. Translated, it gives CASSSVAETQYF. The chain carries TRBV5-8 and TRBJ2-5, with D unclear. CDR1 and CDR2 from the germline V gene are SGHTS and YDEGEE. Trimming took 3 bases from V and 4 from J, leaving 7 bases between them. The CDR3 length is 12 residues.

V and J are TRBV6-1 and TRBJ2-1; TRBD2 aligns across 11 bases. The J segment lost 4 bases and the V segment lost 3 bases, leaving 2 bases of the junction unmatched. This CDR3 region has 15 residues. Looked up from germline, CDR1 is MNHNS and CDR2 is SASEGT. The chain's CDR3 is CASSDGTSGYNEQFF. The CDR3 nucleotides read TGTGCCAGCAGTGACGGGACTAGCGGATACAATGAGCAGTTCTTC.

The CDR3 protein is CASSPTLAGGPSETQYF. CDR3 bases: TGTGCCAGCAGCCCTACCCTAGCGGGAGGGCCTTCGGAGACCCAGTACTTC. The chain carries TRBV4-2 and TRBJ2-5; TRBD2 matches 12 bases. The CDR3 spans 17 residues. J was trimmed by 5 bases and V by 4 bases; bases with no gene match: 11. Germline values: CDR1 LGHNA, CDR2 YNFKEQ.

The CDR3 bases are TGTGCCAGCAGTGAATCAGGGTATGGCTACACCTTC. It translates to CASSESGYGYTF. The gene calls are TRBV2 and TRBJ1-2; D might be TRBD1 (5 bases). CDR1 SNHLY and CDR2 FYNNEI come from the germline V gene. V was shortened by 2 bases and J by 5 bases, with 6 bases between the two germline ends. The CDR3 is 12 residues long.

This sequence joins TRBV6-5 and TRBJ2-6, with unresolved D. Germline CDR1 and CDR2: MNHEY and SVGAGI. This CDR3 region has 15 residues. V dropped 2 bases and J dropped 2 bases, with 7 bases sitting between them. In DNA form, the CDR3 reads TGTGCCAGCAGTTACCGTATCACTGGGGCCAACGTCCTGACTTTC. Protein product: CASSYRITGANVLTF.

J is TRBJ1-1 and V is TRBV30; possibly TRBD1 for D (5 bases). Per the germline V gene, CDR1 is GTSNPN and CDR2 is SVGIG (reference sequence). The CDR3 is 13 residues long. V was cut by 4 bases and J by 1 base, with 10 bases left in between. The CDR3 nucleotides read TGTGCCTGGAAGGGGCGGAAGAACACTGAAGCTTTCTTT. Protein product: CAWKGRKNTEAFF.

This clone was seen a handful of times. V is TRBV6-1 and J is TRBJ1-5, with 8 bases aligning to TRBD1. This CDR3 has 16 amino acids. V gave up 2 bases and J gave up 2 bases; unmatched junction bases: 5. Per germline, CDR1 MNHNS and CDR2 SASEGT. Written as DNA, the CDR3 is TGTGCCAGCAGTGAACAGGGGGCATCGGGCAATCAGCCCCAGCATTTT. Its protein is CASSEQGASGNQPQHF.

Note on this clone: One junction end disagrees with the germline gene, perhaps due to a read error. CDR3 region: CASSLPGAGRETQYF. CDR3 DNA: TGTGCTAGCAGCTTACCGGGGGCGGGTCGGGAGACCCAGTACTTC. The chain is built from TRBV7-7 and TRBJ2-5; D possibly matches TRBD1 or TRBD2 (6 bases each). Germline CDR1 SSHAT, CDR2 FNYEAQ (reference sequence). The CDR3 has 15 amino acids.

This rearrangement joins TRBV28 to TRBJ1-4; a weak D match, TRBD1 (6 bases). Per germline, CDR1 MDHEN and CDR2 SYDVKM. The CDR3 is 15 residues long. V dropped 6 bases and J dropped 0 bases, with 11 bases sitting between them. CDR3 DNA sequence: TGTGCCAGCAGGGACAGCCCGGCAACTAATGAAAAACTGTTTTTT. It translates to CASRDSPATNEKLFF. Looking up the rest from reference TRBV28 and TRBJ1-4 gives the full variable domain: DVKVTQSSRYLVKRTGEKVFLECVQDMDHENMFWYRQDPGLGLRLIYFSYDVKMKEKGDIPEGYSVSREKKERFSLILESASTNQTSMYLCASRDSPATNEKLFFGSGTQLSVL.

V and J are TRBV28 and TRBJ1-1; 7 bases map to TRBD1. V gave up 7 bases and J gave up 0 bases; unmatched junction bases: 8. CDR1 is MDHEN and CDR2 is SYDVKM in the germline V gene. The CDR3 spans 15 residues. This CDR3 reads CASNRADRLNTEAFF. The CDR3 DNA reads TGTGCCAGCAACCGGGCGGACAGGTTGAACACTGAAGCTTTCTTT.

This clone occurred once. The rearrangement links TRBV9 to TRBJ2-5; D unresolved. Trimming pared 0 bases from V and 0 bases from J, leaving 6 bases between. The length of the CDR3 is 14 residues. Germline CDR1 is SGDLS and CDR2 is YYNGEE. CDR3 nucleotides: TGTGCCAGCAGCGTAGAGAGAAACCAAGAGACCCAGTACTTC. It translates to CASSVERNQETQYF. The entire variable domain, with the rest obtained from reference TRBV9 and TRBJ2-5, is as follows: DSGVTQTPKHLITATGQRVTLRCSPRSGDLSVYWYQQSLDQGLQFLIQYYNGEERAKGNILERFSAQQFPDLHSELNLSSLELGDSALYFCASSVERNQETQYFGPGTRLLVL.